Below are 21 T cell receptor beta chains sequenced from a single sample in a study of T cells in Graves' hyperthyroidism and ophthalmopathy. TCR beta CDR3 regions were amplified from RNA transcripts. First-round RT-PCR of the TCR CDR3 relied on the HTBI primer set. TCRdb re-called the multiplex PCR reads through MiXCR, storing one row per CDR3 protein. The table lists about 610,000 distinct CDR3 sequences, roughly 15% of them singletons. Sequenced material: blood. These receptors all come from a woman aged 40 to 55 with Graves' ophthalmopathy.

This clonotype was observed at least ten times. The CDR3 region has the DNA TGTGCCAGCAGCTTTCCCCAGTGGAGCACAGATACGCAGTATTTT. It encodes CASSFPQWSTDTQYF. The chain recombines TRBV7-8 with TRBJ2-3; D call uncertain. CDR3 length equals 15 residues. Per germline, CDR1 SGHVS and CDR2 FQNEAQ. V was clipped by 3 bases and J by 0 bases, with 10 bases between them.

This clonotype was counted ten times or more. The V and J genes are TRBV2 and TRBJ2-2; 9 bases match TRBD2. The CDR3 consists of 15 residues. CDR1 and CDR2 (germline): SNHLY, FYNNEI. With 6 bases clipped from V and 2 bases from J, the junction kept 4 bases outside the gene matches. In DNA, the CDR3 is TGTGCCAGCAGCCTGACTAGCGGAAACACCGGGGAGCTGTTTTTT. As protein: CASSLTSGNTGELFF.

This clonotype came up a few times. V usage is TRBV20-1 and J usage is TRBJ2-7; 9 nucleotides agree with TRBD2. The trim removed 4 bases at V and 0 bases at J, leaving 16 bases unmatched. The CDR3 extends over 18 amino acids. Germline V CDR1 and CDR2: DFQATT, SNEGSKA (reference sequence). The CDR3 spells CSANLGGLAGHISYEQYF. Written as DNA, the CDR3 is TGCAGTGCTAACCTGGGGGGCCTAGCGGGGCATATCTCCTACGAGCAGTACTTC.

CDR3 protein: CASLRGGALDTGELFF. In DNA, the CDR3 is TGTGCCAGCCTTAGGGGGGGGGCGCTTGACACCGGGGAGCTGTTTTTT. This chain connects TRBV19 to TRBJ2-2; perhaps TRBD2 as D (7 bases). This CDR3 comprises 16 residues. CDR1 and CDR2 from the germline V gene are LNHDA and SQIVND (reference sequence). The V gene lost 9 bases and the J gene lost 3 bases, with 20 bases spanning the gap.

This clonotype was seen a handful of times. The chain couples TRBV6-1 to TRBJ1-2; TRBD1 matches 7 bases. The germline CDR1 and CDR2 sequences are MNHNS and SASEGT. This CDR3 spans 14 amino acids. V trimming: 8 bases; J trimming: 3 bases; junction bases outside the gene matches: 9. The DNA for the CDR3 is TGTGCCAGCCATTCGACAGGGTCTCACTATGGCTACACCTTC. It specifies CASHSTGSHYGYTF.

This clonotype has ten or more counts. This sequence joins TRBV4-1 and TRBJ2-7; no firm D call. CDR3 length: 13 residues. V was trimmed by 1 base and J by 4 bases, leaving 8 bases between them. CDR1 is MGHRA and CDR2 is YSYEKL in the germline V gene. The CDR3 here is CASSQVSAYEQYF. CDR3 DNA: TGCGCCAGCAGCCAAGTCTCGGCTTACGAGCAGTACTTC.

Ten or more counts support this clonotype. V is TRBV3-1 and J is TRBJ2-4; tentatively, D is TRBD2 (5 bases). Germline V CDR1 and CDR2: LGHDT, YNNKEL (reference sequence). The CDR3 consists of 16 residues. V was clipped by 3 bases and J by 9 bases, with 21 bases between them. This CDR3 reads CASSHSDQSVEGIQYF. CDR3 nucleotides: TGTGCCAGCAGCCACTCGGACCAGTCGGTTGAGGGCATTCAGTACTTC.

Comment on this clonotype: This may be a read error, as it is one base from a much larger clone. The conserved final phenylalanine or tryptophan is absent from the CDR3, which likely points to a read error. V gene TRBV3-1 combines with J gene TRBJ2-1, with a possible D match to TRBD1 (5 bases). The CDR3 has 13 residues. Between the trimmed V and J ends, which lost 6 bases and 7 bases, there was a span of 13 bases. Germline CDR1 reads LGHDT; CDR2 reads YNNKEL (reference sequence). The CDR3 region has the DNA TGTGCCAGCAGACACCAAGACAGAAATGAGCAGTTCTCC. This encodes CASRHQDRNEQFS.

This clonotype was found a few times. This rearrangement joins TRBV18 to TRBJ1-5, with 9 bases identical to TRBD1. The CDR3 length is 13 residues. CDR1 is KGHSH, CDR2 LQKENI, per germline. V dropped 6 bases and J dropped 8; count of bases not matched to a gene: 5. The CDR3 loop reads CASSPGQGEPQHF. CDR3 DNA: TGTGCCAGCTCGCCGGGACAGGGAGAGCCCCAGCATTTT.

The rearrangement joins TRBV5-1 to TRBJ2-7, with 9 bases fitting TRBD2. Trimming took 4 bases from V and 5 from J; bases not matched to a gene: 7. The CDR3 is 14 amino acids. Germline V CDR1 and CDR2: SGHRS, YFSETQ. In DNA form, the CDR3 reads TGCGCCAGCAGCCGTAGCGGGAGTCAGCACGAGCAGTACTTC. Protein product: CASSRSGSQHEQYF.

This clonotype turned up a few times. A read error may account for a junction end that differs from germline. The chain carries TRBV11-2 and TRBJ2-1, with TRBD2 matching 8 bases. Germline V gene sequence: CDR1 SGHAT, CDR2 FQNNGV. This CDR3 region has 17 residues. The chain's CDR3 is CAGSFRGSGSIGNEQFF. The DNA of the CDR3 is TGTGCCGGCAGCTTCAGGGGAAGCGGGAGCATCGGCAATGAGCAGTTCTTC.

This clonotype was detected only a few times. V is TRBV20-1 and J is TRBJ2-1; D might be TRBD1 (6 bases). CDR3 size: 17 residues. V was clipped by 0 bases and J by 0 bases, with 15 bases between them. In germline, CDR1 is DFQATT, CDR2 SNEGSKA (reference sequence). CDR3 sequence reads: CSARDHWTASSYNEQFF. The CDR3 DNA reads as TGCAGTGCTAGAGACCATTGGACAGCGAGCTCCTACAATGAGCAGTTCTTC.

Only a few counts were recorded for this clonotype. The J gene is TRBJ2-1, the V gene TRBV5-1; 9 bases are shared with TRBD2. J lost 6 bases, V lost 3 bases, and 7 bases had no gene match. Germline loops: CDR1 SGHRS, CDR2 YFSETQ. The CDR3 is 15 residues long. This chain's CDR3 is CASSSTAGGGNEQFF. The CDR3 DNA reads TGCGCCAGCAGCTCTACAGCGGGAGGAGGCAATGAGCAGTTCTTC.

The genes are TRBV3-1 and TRBJ2-2; unclear D gene. Trimming left V 4 bases short and J 4 bases short, with 13 bases between. The V gene's germline CDR1 is LGHDT and CDR2 YNNKEL (reference sequence). There are 15 residues in the CDR3. CDR3 amino acids: CASSPYPARTGELFF. CDR3 sequence (DNA): TGTGCCAGCAGCCCCTATCCGGCACGCACCGGGGAGCTGTTTTTT.

This clonotype has a single count. At one end, the junction sequence differs from germline, possibly due to a read error. This chain joins TRBV9 and TRBJ2-3, with TRBD2 identical over 7 bases. Germline CDR1 is SGDLS and CDR2 is YYNGEE. This CDR3 contains 16 residues. CDR3: CASGVGGRGGTDTQYF. The CDR3 nucleotides are TGTGCCAGCGGCGTAGGAGGGAGGGGCGGCACAGATACGCAGTATTTT.

The CDR3 is CSVELQGGINYGYTF. The CDR3 DNA follows: TGCAGCGTTGAGTTGCAGGGGGGTATTAACTATGGCTACACCTTC. The chain combines TRBV29-1 with TRBJ1-2, with 7 nucleotides matching TRBD1. The CDR3 is made up of 15 amino acids. Per the germline V gene, CDR1 is SQVTM and CDR2 is ANQGSEA. The trim removed 3 bases at V and 1 base at J, leaving 8 bases unmatched.

The rearrangement uses TRBV19 and TRBJ2-1; no definite D call. The V gene lost 3 bases and the J gene lost 5 bases, with 8 bases spanning the gap. The CDR3 has 13 residues. Per germline, CDR1 LNHDA and CDR2 SQIVND (reference sequence). Written as DNA, the CDR3 is TGTGCCAGTAGTATTTTTAGGGACAATGAGCAGTTCTTC. Its protein product is CASSIFRDNEQFF.

This chain connects TRBV12-3 or TRBV12-4 to TRBJ2-2; 7 positions agree with TRBD2. J was trimmed by 6 bases and V by 7 bases; bases with no gene match: 5. This CDR3 spans 13 amino acids. The chain's CDR3 is CASNMGGAGELFF. The CDR3 coding sequence is TGTGCCAGCAACATGGGGGGGGCCGGGGAGCTGTTTTTT.

This clonotype was seen at least ten times. The chain joins TRBV12-3 or TRBV12-4 to TRBJ2-5, with TRBD1 matching 10 bases. The CDR3 is made up of 13 amino acids. V lost 6 bases and J lost 7; bases outside the gene matches: 5. CDR3 residues: CASRGTGDGTQYF. Here the CDR3 DNA reads TGTGCCAGCAGGGGGACAGGGGATGGGACCCAGTACTTC.

Only a few counts were recorded for this clonotype. This rearrangement joins TRBV7-9 to TRBJ1-2; the match to TRBD1 covers 10 bases. The CDR3 runs 16 residues. The V segment lost 3 bases and the J segment 5 bases; nucleotides outside the gene matches: 9. Looked up from germline, CDR1 is SEHNR and CDR2 is FQNEAQ (reference sequence). DNA for the CDR3: TGTGCCAGCAGCTTTCCAGGACAGGGGGAACTATATGGCTACACCTTC. This codes for CASSFPGQGELYGYTF.

This clonotype has at least ten counts. The CDR3 nucleotides are TGTGCCAGCAGCCCGGGGACTAGCGGCTACACAGATACGCAGTATTTT. Its protein product is CASSPGTSGYTDTQYF. J is TRBJ2-3 and V is TRBV13; 11 bases agree with TRBD2. Germline loops: CDR1 PRHDT, CDR2 FYEKMQ (reference sequence). The length of the CDR3 is 16 residues. The junction had 6 bases not matched to a gene; V was cut back by 5 bases and J by 2 bases.